Described below is a single T cell receptor beta chain sequence and its context. There is no known antigen for this receptor. It has no much larger one-base neighbor in the sample; base qualities were not kept. The cohort consisted of some 670 healthy bone marrow donors. Cohort members were all nominally healthy when sampled, although unrecorded immune exposures were likely present. The donor tested CMV seropositive and was one of the 289 seropositive cohort members. A peripheral blood sample was collected from each donor, and TCR beta sequencing was performed on peripheral blood mononuclear cells. The Qiagen DNeasy Blood Extraction Kit was used to extract genomic DNA from the blood cell samples. These data are taken from a study of cytomegalovirus exposure and HLA in healthy donors (dated by TCRdb to about 2017). As for the study more broadly: According to an earlier analysis of 587 of the donors, 150 million to 200 million T cells yielded roughly 100 million unique TCR beta sequences and 250 to 350 Gb of sequence data. An early release that covered fewer than 750 HLA-typed donors contained approximately 300 gigabases of sequencing data and approximately 85 million unique TCR sequences. Of the roughly 400 genotyped donors, around 81% fell in the genetic ancestry cluster associated with self-reported Caucasian donors. The study aimed to test whether cataloging public T cell receptors could reveal signatures of past pathogen exposure. The study profiled the T cell repertoires of approximately 700 subjects by immunosequencing and related them to cytomegalovirus serostatus. In addition to the first cohort of 666 subjects, a separate validation cohort of around 110 different subjects was used. To predict cytomegalovirus infection status, the study combined high-throughput TCR immunosequencing, statistical association of individual TCRs with disease status, and machine learning. In a later analysis, previously published TCR beta repertoires from several hundred donors were re-analyzed and high-resolution HLA genotyping was added so that TCR occurrence patterns could be studied. Rather than drawing on any new phenotypic data, the later analysis identified candidate immune exposures from TCR beta sequences and the way those sequences occurred across donors. An earlier analysis of several hundred of the donors applied high-throughput TCR beta sequencing to assess whether each TCR beta V gene segment acted as functional or pseudogenic. Alongside the repertoire data, information on donor age, sex, ethnicity and CMV serostatus was compiled. Genome-wide SNP genotypes for about 65% of the roughly 700 donors were used in a later genetic analysis, which treated that subset as a discovery cohort. All discovery cohort repertoires had been generated on a single sequencing platform. HLA typing included class I and class II loci at four-digit resolution. Typing coverage differed by locus: A, B, C, DRB1 and DQB1 were typed in roughly 620-630 donors, DQA1 in about 510, DPA1 in some 600, and DPB1 in around 440. A handful of DR-DQ haplotypes were handled as single units for association and clustering because linkage in the cohort was strong. Across approximately 400 genotyped donors of the cohort, an average of approximately 240,000 unique TCR beta nucleotide sequences per donor were sequenced, and around 20% of those sequences were non-productive. Overall study results and their limits: A later genetic analysis reported fewer N-insertions in productive TCRs among donors in an Asian-associated ancestry cluster than the roughly 720-donor mean. In both the original and validation cohorts, the classifier was reported to diagnose cytomegalovirus status with high specificity and sensitivity. In this cohort, only TCR beta chains were sequenced, and detectable features were limited by the absence of alpha or paired-chain data. CMV serostatus was the only immune exposure information available for the cohort. Because HLA typing was unavailable for some donors at each locus, only the typed subset was used in association tests. A further reported finding was that TCR beta sequences accurately predicted the HLA-A and HLA-B alleles for most subjects in the first cohort. Roughly uniform sequencing depth across donors was assumed in presence/absence analyses, although this assumption may not hold. According to a later analysis, parvovirus B19, influenza, CMV and Epstein-Barr virus appeared linked to several top co-occurrence clusters. In vitro tests confirmed that a few of the cytomegalovirus-associated TCR beta chains recognize cytomegalovirus antigens. A cluster of highly shared sequence variants was judged likely to represent a technical artifact of the sequencing pipeline. V-gene and J-gene trimming of TCR beta chains was associated with a missense DCLRE1C variant in a later genetic analysis, and the association was replicated in an independent cohort. A later analysis found that most CMV-associated TCR beta chains appeared HLA-restricted, with HLA associations seemingly driven largely by CMV exposure. Across donors, most TCR sequences were observed very rarely, whereas some public TCRs were present in many individuals. The study gave a list of about 150 TCR beta chains associated with cytomegalovirus. When HLA alleles, especially DR and DQ, strongly co-occurred, TCR associations were difficult to assign to individual alleles. Correlated functional status among segregating V segments might reflect linkage disequilibrium, but an unknown experimental factor could not be ruled out. According to a later analysis, TCR association rates differed among HLA loci, with DRB1 alleles showing the most associated TCRs and HLA-C alleles showing the fewest. Because counts were too low, 15 or so rarely observed V segments, including chromosome 9 orphons, were excluded from the earlier analysis of roughly 580 of the donors. At a false discovery rate of 0.05, a later analysis linked approximately 18,000 TCR beta sequences to specific HLA alleles. The authors suggested that the approach could potentially be generalized to other disease states and immunological phenotypes. In a later analysis, HLA-associated TCR beta chains showed more clonal expansion and lower generation probabilities than non-associated chains that were equally common. Because the 87-base-pair reads could not distinguish some IMGT-functional V segments, including TRBV6-2 and TRBV6-3, those segments were excluded. Broadly in line with IMGT annotations, most TCR beta V segments showed up in productive rearrangements about 87% or about 30% of the time in an earlier analysis of around 600 of the donors.

Library creation used the immunoSEQ multiplex PCR assay. The multiplex PCR relied on a mix of 60 forward primers for TCR Vbeta segments and 13 reverse primers for TCR Jbeta segments. Amplification of the CDR3 region of rearranged TCR beta genes was performed with a multiplex PCR assay on genomic DNA. The Illumina HiSeq System was used to sequence the amplified TCR beta libraries as 87-base-pair reads. The original pipeline was this. A later analysis tallied around 80 million unique TCR beta chains across the 700 or so repertoires, and 10 million to 11 million of those chains were shared by two or more donors. Raw reads were error-corrected and collapsed into unique sequences by a nearest-neighbor algorithm in which closely related sequences were merged to remove PCR and sequencing errors. CDR3 sequences were aligned to IMGT reference sequences to assign V, D and J gene segments. For a sequence to be retained, at least a six-nucleotide match to both a V gene segment and a J gene segment was required. Rearrangements were called productive when the CDR3 lacked stop codons and stayed in frame with V and J; all others were non-productive. Following IMGT convention, CDR3 was defined as the stretch from the second conserved V-encoded cysteine up to the conserved J-encoded phenylalanine. In an earlier analysis of around 600 of the donors, sequences lacking an unambiguous match to a single V gene segment were excluded. An earlier analysis of fewer than 750 of the donors called V segments functional above 56.7% productive rearrangements and segregating when the between-donor standard deviation exceeded 5%. To diagnose cytomegalovirus status from the catalog of TCR beta chain sequences, a statistical classification framework was built. In a later analysis, V and J genes were assigned by comparing TCR nucleotide sequences against IMGT/GENE-DB human TR gene sequences. The TCRdist pipeline was used in a later analysis to assign CDR3 sequences and most-parsimonious VDJ recombination scenarios. In a later analysis, every TCR beta chain was defined by the combination of its CDR3 amino acid sequence and its V-gene family, and reads without a unique V-gene family were dropped. To address suspected cross-contamination and a sequencing artifact, a later analysis removed roughly 580 highly shared, low-generation-probability nucleotide sequences. In a later analysis, a clonal expansion index was calculated for each public chain from normalized within-repertoire ranks of inferred template counts. Generation probabilities in a later analysis came from a VDJ recombination model fitted to out-of-frame rearrangements, and those results were checked against IGoR. In a later analysis, TCR-TCR, TCR-HLA and TCR-CMV co-occurrence was scored with hypergeometric tests, and a repertoire-size bias correction was applied to TCR pairs. In a later analysis, false discovery rates were estimated by permuting HLA or CMV assignments 20 times. In a later analysis, co-occurring TCRs were grouped using DBSCAN, and TCRdist sequence similarity was added for clustering within HLA-allele-positive subsets. Repertoires with fewer than 30,000 or more than 120,000 public chains were left out of co-occurrence clustering, as were four to six repertoires with anomalous nucleotide sharing. Drawn from immuneACCESS, this table holds only the in-frame rearrangements with V and J called that TCRdb kept. Clones are partly lost; checked studies trace under half to an unresolved V gene and leave the rest unexplained. Clone size and the V and J calls come from that table; the DNA yielded D and trimming. The sample data list about 150,000 clones, and 60% to 85% of these were observed just once. In total, the top ten clones hold about 13% of the sample.

Including the terminal cysteine and phenylalanine, the CDR3 comprises 17 residues. Left in the record is the CDR3 DNA by itself, 51 bases read in frame from the first base. Trimming removed 0 bases from V and 4 bases from J, leaving 14 bases between the germline ends. CDR1 and CDR2 are read off the germline V gene as SGHRS and YFSETQ. Sequencing was carried out using PBMCs. This TCR was sampled from a man aged 40-49 years in good health and CMV-seropositive. This sequence uses TRBV5-1 and TRBJ2-6, with the D gene not confidently named. The nucleotides are TGCGCCAGCAGCTTGGCAATCCGGGTGTCCGGGGCCAACGTCCTGACTTTC. This codes for CASSLAIRVSGANVLTF.